This T cell receptor beta chain was obtained from a study of cytotoxic CD8 clonotypes in ibrutinib-treated CLL. Measured with immunoSEQ multiplex PCR; TCRdb has only the in-frame clones, and not every one. In the table there are some 150,000 clones, approximately 80% of which are singletons. CDR1 and CDR2 (germline): MNHEY, SMNVEV (reference sequence). The V and J ends lost 8 bases and 6 bases respectively, with 18 bases between them. This CDR3 spans 14 amino acids. The gene calls are TRBV27 and TRBJ2-3; D might be TRBD1 (5 bases). This specimen consisted of PBMCs, obtained after 12 months of ibrutinib treatment. The receptor comes from a human donor with chronic lymphocytic leukemia. Here the CDR3 DNA reads TGTGCCAGCCACCCTGCCAGGGCCGGTGATACGCAGTATTTT. Translation gives CASHPARAGDTQYF.